This T cell receptor (beta chain) was captured in a study of blood T cells in healthy people across ages. The use of a sample-barcoded 5' primer and a J-beta primer mix characterized a second PCR of roughly 7 to 11 cycles. TCRdb independently ran MiXCR on the 5' RACE reads; one entry per CDR3 protein. Seen here are 1.5 million to 2 million distinct CDR3 sequences, 30% to 35% observed once, and the top ten hold roughly 12%. The CDR3 spans 14 residues. Germline V gene lookup returns CDR1 MDHEN and CDR2 SYDVKM. With 6 bases removed from V and 0 bases from J, the gap between germline ends came to 10 bases.

The origin of this receptor is a woman in her thirties in good health. Source material: blood. The rearrangement joins TRBV28 to TRBJ2-3, with D hard to call. CDR3 amino acids: CASRPVDSTDTQYF. In DNA, the CDR3 is TGTGCCAGCAGACCCGTGGACAGCACAGATACGCAGTATTTT.